Below, 23 T cell receptor beta chains from the same sample are listed, as sequenced in a study of tumor and adjacent non-tumor tissue in lung cancer. RNA was extracted from bulk tissue without any cell sorting. Three rounds of nested PCR, following a modified ARM-PCR protocol, produced the TCRbeta library. MiXCR, run by TCRdb on the multiplex PCR reads, gives a single entry per CDR3 protein. The table has roughly 200,000 distinct CDR3 sequences, around 71% seen once. Sequenced: lung tumor tissue. The source is a man between 60 and 75 years old with non-small cell lung cancer.

Details on this clonotype: A much larger clone lies a single base off, so this may be a read error. In nucleotides, the CDR3 is TGTGCCAGCAGATCAGCTAGCGGCACCTTCTACGAGCAGTACTTC. This gives the protein CASRSASGTFYEQYF. V and J are TRBV12-3 or TRBV12-4 and TRBJ2-7; 7 bases align to TRBD2. V lost 6 bases to trimming and J lost 3 bases; unmatched junction nucleotides: 11. CDR3 length: 15 residues.

Points on this clonotype: The junction departs from the called germline gene at one end, perhaps through a read error. This chain connects TRBV11-3 to TRBJ2-3; a possible D gene is TRBD2 (5 bases). Germline assignment: CDR1 SGHNT and CDR2 YENEEA. The length of the CDR3 is 15 residues. In DNA form, the CDR3 reads TGCACCAGCAGCCGGTGGCGGGCGGGCACAGATACGCAGTATTTT. Its protein is CTSSRWRAGTDTQYF. The variable domain in full, with the rest retrieved from reference TRBV11-3 and TRBJ2-3, is EAGVVQSPRYKIIEKKQPVAFWCNPISGHNTLYWYLQNLGQGPELLIRYENEEAVDDSQLPKDRFSAERLKGVDSTLKIQPAELGDSAVYLCTSSRWRAGTDTQYFGPGTRLTVL.

V and J are TRBV7-9 and TRBJ2-1; TRBD1 matches 8 bases. This CDR3 contains 14 residues. The V gene's germline CDR1 is SEHNR and CDR2 FQNEAQ (reference sequence). V was pared by 3 bases and J by 9 bases, with 7 bases of the junction left unmatched. CDR3 amino acids: CASSFGQGGSEQFF. CDR3 DNA sequence: TGTGCCAGCAGCTTTGGACAGGGAGGAAGTGAGCAGTTCTTC.

Many counts were recorded for this clonotype. CDR3 in DNA: TGCGCCAGCAGTGAAAGACCCAAAGAGACCCAGTACTTC. Protein product: CASSERPKETQYF. The chain has TRBV10-2 and TRBJ2-5; no clear D gene. V gave up 3 bases and J gave up 3 bases, with 8 bases separating them. Germline V gene lookup returns CDR1 WSHSY and CDR2 SAAADI. CDR3 length: 13 amino acids.

This chain joins TRBV7-9 and TRBJ1-3, with D possibly being TRBD1 (6 bases). Trimming took off 5 bases at V and 7 bases at J, with 9 bases between the two ends. The length of the CDR3 is 12 residues. Looked up from germline, CDR1 is SEHNR and CDR2 is FQNEAQ (reference sequence). CDR3 DNA: TGTGCCAGCAGCCAGAGGGGGAACACCATATATTTT. Protein: CASSQRGNTIYF.

The chain uses TRBV12-3 or TRBV12-4 and TRBJ1-1; possible D gene TRBD1, 5 bases. Trimming took 10 bases from V and 1 from J, leaving 19 bases between them. This CDR3 contains 15 residues. The CDR3 DNA reads TGTGCCACCAGCTTGGGCAGGGCAGGGAACACTGAAGCTTTCTTT. Residues: CATSLGRAGNTEAFF.

This clonotype appeared many times. CDR3 sequence reads: CASSSSEYEQFF. CDR3 coding DNA: TGTGCCAGCAGCTCCTCTGAGTATGAGCAGTTCTTC. The V gene is TRBV11-3, the J gene TRBJ2-1; D unresolved. CDR1 and CDR2 (germline): SGHNT, YENEEA. The CDR3 is 12 residues long. V was pared by 4 bases and J by 8 bases, with 9 bases between.

Comments on this clonotype: A single base separates this from a much larger clone, so it may be a read error. The chain is built from TRBV6-2 or TRBV6-3 and TRBJ2-7; maybe TRBD1 (5 bases). Germline CDR1 MNHEY, CDR2 SVGEGT. Trimming removed 5 bases from V and 3 bases from J, with 8 bases in between. The CDR3 runs to 12 residues. The CDR3 region has the DNA TGTGCCAGCAGTAGGACAATCTACGAGCAGTACTTC. It codes for CASSRTIYEQYF.

Of note for this clonotype: It may be a read error: a sequence one base away is much more abundant. The V call is TRBV6-2 or TRBV6-3, the J call TRBJ2-7, with 7 bases fitting TRBD2. The CDR3 spans 13 residues. Trimming took 8 bases from V and 2 from J; bases not matched to a gene: 6. CDR1 and CDR2 from the germline V gene are MNHEY and SVGEGT. The DNA of the CDR3 is TGTGCCAGCGGGAATGCGGGAGCCTACGAGCAGTACTTC. It encodes CASGNAGAYEQYF.

To note about this clonotype: The junction differs from germline at one of its ends, possibly a read error. The genes are TRBV5-1 and TRBJ2-5; 9 nucleotides align to TRBD1. CDR1 and CDR2 (germline): SGHRS, YFSETQ. The CDR3 contains 14 residues. CDR3 in amino acids: CASSVQGAQESQYF. CDR3 sequence (DNA): TGTGCCAGCAGCGTACAGGGGGCTCAAGAGTCCCAGTACTTC.

Worth noting for this clonotype: An end of the junction differs from the germline gene, which may be a read error. The chain combines TRBV20-1 with TRBJ1-5; 8 bases align to TRBD1. Germline V gene sequence: CDR1 DFQATT, CDR2 SNEGSKA (reference sequence). The CDR3 contains 15 residues. The CDR3 loop reads CSASPGGVGNEPRHF. For the CDR3, the DNA is TGCAGTGCTAGTCCAGGGGGCGTTGGCAATGAGCCCCGGCATTTT.

About this clonotype itself: One junction end does not reproduce the germline sequence, and a read error may be involved. The gene calls are TRBV11-3 and TRBJ1-3; tentatively, D is TRBD1 (5 bases). The CDR3 is made up of 15 amino acids. The germline CDR1 and CDR2 sequences are SGHNT and YENEEA. CDR3 residues: CASSPVGTTGNTLYF. In DNA form, the CDR3 reads TGTGCCAGCAGCCCAGTAGGAACCACAGGAAACACCTTATATTTT.

This sequence joins TRBV4-3 and TRBJ2-7; TRBD2 matches 14 bases. The CDR3 extends over 19 amino acids. Germline V lookup: CDR1 LGHNA, CDR2 YSLEER. V was pared by 0 bases and J by 2 bases, with 9 bases of the junction left unmatched. CDR3 residues: CASSQDPPGTSGGPYEQYF. Here the CDR3 DNA reads TGCGCCAGCAGCCAAGACCCTCCCGGGACTAGCGGGGGACCCTACGAGCAGTACTTC.

On this clonotype: Since the CDR3 does not end with the conserved phenylalanine or tryptophan, this likely comes from a read error. The rearrangement links TRBV12-3 or TRBV12-4 to TRBJ2-7, with 7 bases fitting TRBD1. The CDR3 length is 13 residues. V was pared by 3 bases and J by 3 bases, with 2 bases of the junction left unmatched. The CDR3 reads CASSFQGVYEQYL. The CDR3 DNA reads as TGTGCCAGCAGTTTTCAGGGGGTCTACGAGCAGTACTTA.

This clonotype was observed a handful of times. Because it lacks the conserved phenylalanine or tryptophan at the end, this CDR3 is likely a read error. The V and J genes are TRBV11-3 and TRBJ1-1; D remains ambiguous. Germline CDR1 reads SGHNT; CDR2 reads YENEEA. The CDR3 has 13 amino acids. The germline V and J ends were trimmed by 7 bases and 5 bases, with 14 bases remaining between them. The CDR3 loop is CASTEQAGTEAFS. In DNA, the CDR3 is TGTGCCAGCACCGAGCAGGCGGGGACTGAAGCTTTCTCT.

This clonotype was detected once. A single base separates this from a much larger clone, so it may be a read error. The chain employs TRBV24-1 and TRBJ2-7, with a weak D call TRBD2 (5 bases). The V gene lost 5 bases and the J gene lost 3 bases, with 13 bases spanning the gap. Germline V gene lookup returns CDR1 KGHDR and CDR2 SFDVKD. CDR3 length: 14 amino acids. DNA for the CDR3: TGTGCCACCAGTGGCCCTTCGGACTTCTACGAGCAGTACTTC. It encodes CATSGPSDFYEQYF.

A remark on this clonotype: Given the absence of the conserved phenylalanine or tryptophan at the CDR3 end, a read error is likely. The chain is built from TRBV6-1 and TRBJ1-5; 8 bases match TRBD1. Per the germline V gene, CDR1 is MNHNS and CDR2 is SASEGT. The CDR3 spans 15 residues. The CDR3 sequence is CVSSSDRVGNQPQHY. The CDR3 coding sequence is TGTGTGAGCAGTTCGGACAGGGTAGGGAATCAGCCTCAGCATTAT.

Of note for this clonotype: The germline gene is not matched at one end of the junction; a read error may be the cause. J is TRBJ2-1 and V is TRBV11-1, with 11 nucleotides matching TRBD2. The CDR3 covers 17 residues. Germline lookup yields CDR1 SGHAT and CDR2 FQDESV (reference sequence). The CDR3 coding sequence is TGTGCCAGCAGTGAATCTTATAGCGGGGGGGCCTACAATGAGCGGCTCTTC. Its translation: CASSESYSGGAYNERLF.

About this clonotype itself: This CDR3 fails to terminate in the conserved phenylalanine or tryptophan, so it likely reflects a read error. V usage is TRBV20-1 and J usage is TRBJ2-1; D is unresolved. V lost 3 bases, J lost 5 bases, and 26 bases lay in between. The CDR3 is 18 amino acids. Germline loops: CDR1 DFQATT, CDR2 SNEGSKA (reference sequence). CDR3 loop: CSARLRFPRDFLNNEQFL. The CDR3, as DNA: TGCAGTGCTAGGCTCAGATTTCCGCGAGACTTTTTAAACAATGAGCAGTTCTTA.

About this clonotype itself: A clone one base away is much larger, so this may be a read error. The CDR3 here is CASSLEPGPFTEAFF. The CDR3 bases are TGTGCCAGCAGCTTAGAACCGGGACCTTTCACTGAAGCTTTCTTT. This chain connects TRBV11-2 to TRBJ1-1; D may be TRBD1 (5 bases). V lost 0 bases and J 4 bases, leaving 12 bases between the germline ends. Germline CDR1 SGHAT, CDR2 FQNNGV. The CDR3 covers 15 residues. The full variable domain, completed using reference TRBV11-2 and TRBJ1-1, is EAGVAQSPRYKIIEKRQSVAFWCNPISGHATLYWYQQILGQGPKLLIQFQNNGVVDDSQLPKDRFSAERLKGVDSTLKIQPAKLEDSAVYLCASSLEPGPFTEAFFGQGTRLTVV.

With respect to this clonotype: Germline and junction disagree at one end, which may indicate a read error. The J gene is TRBJ2-3, the V gene TRBV4-2; 11 bases line up with TRBD2. The CDR3 has 18 amino acids. CDR1 LGHNA and CDR2 YNFKEQ come from the germline V gene. The CDR3 is CTSSQELAGVWSTDTHYF. CDR3 nucleotides: TGTACCAGCAGCCAAGAACTAGCGGGAGTATGGAGCACAGATACGCATTATTTT.

The V gene is TRBV28, the J gene TRBJ2-3, with 7 positions matching TRBD1. The ends lost 5 bases at V and 2 bases at J; junction bases unmatched: 10. The CDR3 is 16 residues long. Germline V lookup: CDR1 MDHEN, CDR2 SYDVKM. The CDR3 reads CASSDLGTANTDTQYF. The CDR3 nucleotides are TGTGCCAGCAGTGACCTGGGGACAGCTAACACAGATACGCAGTATTTT. Filled out from reference TRBV28 and TRBJ2-3, the complete variable domain reads DVKVTQSSRYLVKRTGEKVFLECVQDMDHENMFWYRQDPGLGLRLIYFSYDVKMKEKGDIPEGYSVSREKKERFSLILESASTNQTSMYLCASSDLGTANTDTQYFGPGTRLTVL.

For this clonotype: A junction end diverges from the germline sequence, so it may reflect a read error. The rearrangement joins TRBV5-6 to TRBJ2-7; the D gene could be TRBD1 or TRBD2 (5 bases each). The CDR3 is made up of 14 amino acids. Germline V CDR1 and CDR2: SGHDT, YYEEEE. The CDR3 bases are TGTCCCAGCAGCTTGGGACCGCGCGTCGACGAGCAGTATTTC. Amino acids: CPSSLGPRVDEQYF.